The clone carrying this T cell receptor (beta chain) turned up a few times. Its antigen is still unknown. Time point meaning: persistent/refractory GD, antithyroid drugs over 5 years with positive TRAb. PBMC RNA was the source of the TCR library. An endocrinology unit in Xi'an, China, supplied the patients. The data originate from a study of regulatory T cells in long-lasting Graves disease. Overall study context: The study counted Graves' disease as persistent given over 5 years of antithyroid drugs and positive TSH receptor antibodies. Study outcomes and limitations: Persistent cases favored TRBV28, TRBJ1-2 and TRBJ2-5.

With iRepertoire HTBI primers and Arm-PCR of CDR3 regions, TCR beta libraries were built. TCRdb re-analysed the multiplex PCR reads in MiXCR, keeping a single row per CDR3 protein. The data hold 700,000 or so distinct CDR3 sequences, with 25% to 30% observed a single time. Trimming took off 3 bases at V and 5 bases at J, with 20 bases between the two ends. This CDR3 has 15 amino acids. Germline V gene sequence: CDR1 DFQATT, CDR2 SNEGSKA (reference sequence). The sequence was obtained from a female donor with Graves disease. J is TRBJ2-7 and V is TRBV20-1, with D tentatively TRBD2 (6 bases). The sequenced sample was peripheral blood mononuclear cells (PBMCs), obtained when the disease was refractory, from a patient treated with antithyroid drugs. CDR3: CSASLAGWGADEQYF. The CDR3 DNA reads TGCAGTGCTAGTCTTGCGGGATGGGGAGCGGACGAGCAGTACTTC.